A selection of T cell receptor beta chains follows, all from one sample in a study of blood T cells in healthy people across ages. TCRdb processed the 5' RACE reads anew with MiXCR; each CDR3 protein has one entry. The sample has roughly 680,000 distinct CDR3 sequences; over 40% are singletons. The source material was blood. The receptors stem from an elderly woman in good health. Each CDR3 is given with its conserved first and last residue. A D gene is named only where the DNA matches it firmly. Clone size is shown for a subset of rows, as once, few, many or a class of expanded clone.

TRBJ2-7 | TRBV28 | TRBD2 | NA | TGTGCCAGCAGTCTTGGGGCGGGAGTCTTCGACGAGCAGTACTTC | CASSLGAGVFDEQYF
TRBJ2-1 | TRBV2 | NA | NA | TGTGCCAGCAGCGATAGCGGAATCTCCTACAATGAGCAGTTCTTC | CASSDSGISYNEQFF
TRBJ1-5 | TRBV19 | NA | NA | TGTGCCAGTAGTACCCAGGCCGGGACCAATAATCAGCCCCAGCATTTT | CASSTQAGTNNQPQHF
TRBJ1-1 | TRBV7-7 | NA | NA | TGTGCCAGCAGCTTTAACAAGAACACTGAAGCTTTCTTT | CASSFNKNTEAFF
TRBJ1-5 | TRBV4-1 | NA | NA | TGCGTCAGCAGCCAAGATGGGCAGTTTGGGGTCCGGCATTTT | CVSSQDGQFGVRHF
TRBJ1-4 | TRBV12-3/TRBV12-4 | TRBD1 | NA | TGTGCCAGCAGGATGGGACAGGCGGAAAAACTGTTTTTT | CASRMGQAEKLFF
TRBJ2-7 | TRBV3-1 | NA | many | TGTGCCAGCAGCCCCGACCCCCTTATGGTCTACGAGCAGTACTTC | CASSPDPLMVYEQYF
TRBJ2-3 | TRBV12-3/TRBV12-4 | TRBD2 | many | TGTGCCAGTTGCCTCACTAGCGGGGGAATACAGGATACGCAGTATTTT | CASCLTSGGIQDTQYF
TRBJ2-1 | TRBV7-2 | NA | many | TGTGCCAGCAGCCGCCGTGTATCCACGAGTGCCTACAATGAGCAGTTCTTC | CASSRRVSTSAYNEQFF
TRBJ2-5 | TRBV25-1 | NA | NA | TGTGCCAGCAGTGCTCTACAACGGGAGTACTTC | CASSALQREYF
TRBJ1-1 | TRBV3-1 | NA | many | TGTGCCAGCAGCCAAGATAACAAGATTTCGAACACTGAAGCTTTCTTT | CASSQDNKISNTEAFF
TRBJ2-3 | TRBV28 | NA | many | TGTGCCAGCAGCCCCGTTGGACATTTTGGCACAGATACGCAGTATTTT | CASSPVGHFGTDTQYF
TRBJ1-6 | TRBV25-1 | TRBD1 | NA | TGTGCCAGCTCCAGGGGGCATAATTCACCCCTCCACTTT | CASSRGHNSPLHF
TRBJ2-5 | TRBV9 | TRBD2 | NA | TGTGCCAGCAGTCGAAGACTAGCGGGAGCAGAGACCCAGTACTTC | CASSRRLAGAETQYF
TRBJ1-1 | TRBV7-9 | NA | NA | TGTGCCAGCAGCAACCATGCGAGCTGGGACGGAACGAACACTGAAGCTTTCTTT | CASSNHASWDGTNTEAFF
TRBJ1-2 | TRBV29-1 | NA | NA | TGCAGCGTTGGTTTGGCAGATGGCTACACCTTC | CSVGLADGYTF
TRBJ1-6 | TRBV5-1 | TRBD1 | many | TGCGCCAGCAGCTCGGGGAGGACAGGGGGCCATTCACCCCTCCACTTT | CASSSGRTGGHSPLHF
TRBJ2-7 | TRBV20-1 | NA | once | TGCAGTGCTAGAGAACCGGCCCCTCTAGCCTACGAGCAGTACTTC | CSAREPAPLAYEQYF
TRBJ1-1 | TRBV28 | NA | many | TGTGCCAGCAGTTTAGCGGGCCGGGCTGAAGCTTTCTTT | CASSLAGRAEAFF
TRBJ2-1 | TRBV9 | TRBD2 | NA | TGTGCCAGCAGCGTACGGGCTAGCGGGAGTCCGGGGGGTGAGCAGTTCTTC | CASSVRASGSPGGEQFF
TRBJ2-5 | TRBV10-2 | NA | NA | TGCGCCAGCAGTGAGGCGAATCACCAAGAGACCCAGTACTTC | CASSEANHQETQYF
TRBJ2-7 | TRBV9 | TRBD2 | NA | TGTGCCAGCAGCGTTAGGGGACTAGCGGGCGAGCAGTACTTC | CASSVRGLAGEQYF